The 27 T cell receptor beta chains below come from one sample, sequenced in a study of blood T cell repertoires in COVID-19. Clones were read by immunoSEQ multiplex PCR, and TCRdb kept only the in-frame ones, dropping some. Of more than 130,000 clones in the sample, roughly 80% were seen once. What was sequenced was peripheral blood. All receptors come from a human donor in a cohort sampled during active COVID-19.

This clone was seen only once. V gene TRBV20-1 combines with J gene TRBJ2-5; 10 nucleotides align to TRBD2. V shed 3 bases, J shed 5 bases, and the junction held 12 bases outside the gene matches. The V gene's germline CDR1 is DFQATT and CDR2 SNEGSKA (reference sequence). CDR3 length: 16 amino acids. The CDR3 here is CSASPGSGGISETQYF. CDR3 DNA: TGCAGTGCTAGTCCGGGTAGCGGGGGGATTTCGGAGACCCAGTACTTC.

This chain joins TRBV5-4 and TRBJ2-1, with TRBD2 as a possible D gene (6 bases). The V end was cut by 0 bases, the J end by 4 bases, with 11 bases between. CDR1 SGHNT and CDR2 YYREEE come from the germline V gene (reference sequence). The CDR3 is made up of 15 amino acids. The CDR3 bases are TGTGCCAGCAGCTTGGACCGGGGGACTTACAATGAGCAGTTCTTC. Its translation is CASSLDRGTYNEQFF.

This chain connects TRBV27 to TRBJ2-6; 8 bases are a match to TRBD1. CDR3 length: 19 amino acids. V was clipped by 5 bases and J by 0 bases; unmatched bases: 12. From germline, CDR1 is MNHEY and CDR2 SMNVEV (reference sequence). The CDR3 spells CASSTYPGTGRSGANVLTF. For the CDR3, the DNA is TGTGCCAGCAGTACATACCCCGGGACAGGCCGCTCTGGGGCCAACGTCCTGACTTTC.

This clone was observed a single time. This chain links TRBV7-2 with TRBJ1-2; D remains unclear. Germline V gene data show CDR1 as SGHTA and CDR2 as FQGNSA. The V end was cut by 3 bases, the J end by 7 bases, with 18 bases between. The CDR3 is made up of 15 amino acids. CDR3 sequence: CASSLRPVDSGGYTF. CDR3 nucleotides: TGTGCCAGCAGCTTGCGGCCGGTGGATTCGGGTGGCTACACCTTC.

This chain joins TRBV6-6 and TRBJ1-6; D is perhaps TRBD1 (6 bases). V gave up 5 bases and J gave up 0 bases, with 11 bases separating them. This CDR3 is 16 amino acids long. Per germline, CDR1 MNHNY and CDR2 SVGAGI (reference sequence). The CDR3: CASSPGASSYNSPLHF. Here the CDR3 DNA reads TGTGCCAGCAGTCCAGGGGCCAGCTCCTATAATTCACCCCTCCACTTT.

This clone was seen just once. The DNA of the CDR3 is TGTGCCAGCGATGAGCGACAGGGGGCTAGCACAGATACGCAGTATTTT. Encoded protein: CASDERQGASTDTQYF. J is TRBJ2-3 and V is TRBV28; 10 bases are a match to TRBD1. Trimming removed 8 bases from V and 0 bases from J; junction bases left unmatched: 8. CDR1 MDHEN and CDR2 SYDVKM come from the germline V gene. The CDR3 is 16 amino acids.

V is TRBV2 and J is TRBJ1-2; TRBD1 aligns across 8 bases. This CDR3 region has 15 residues. The J segment lost 8 bases and the V segment lost 3 bases, leaving 11 bases of the junction unmatched. Germline CDR1 is SNHLY and CDR2 is FYNNEI. The CDR3 coding sequence is TGTGCCAGCAGTGATCGCGCAGGGGGCGTAGGAGGCTACACCTTC. Its translation is CASSDRAGGVGGYTF.

This chain links TRBV5-6 with TRBJ2-7, with D possibly matching TRBD1 (5 bases). V lost 4 bases, J lost 3 bases, and 11 bases lay in between. The CDR3 length is 13 residues. Per the germline V gene, CDR1 is SGHDT and CDR2 is YYEEEE. In nucleotides, the CDR3 is TGTGCCAGCAGCGGAACAGGTCGCTACGAGCAGTACTTC. It encodes CASSGTGRYEQYF.

The V call is TRBV5-1, the J call TRBJ1-6; no clear D gene. The CDR3 contains 16 residues. CDR1 SGHRS and CDR2 YFSETQ come from the germline V gene. The ends were cut back, 1 base at V and 9 bases at J, with 17 bases in the middle. The CDR3 loop is CASSLHTGGGISPLHF. The CDR3 DNA sequence: TGCGCCAGCAGCTTGCATACCGGCGGCGGCATTTCACCCCTCCACTTT.

The gene calls are TRBV7-9 and TRBJ1-4; D might be TRBD1 (5 bases). V dropped 8 bases and J dropped 6 bases, with 28 bases sitting between them. This CDR3 is 18 amino acids long. Germline V gene sequence: CDR1 SEHNR, CDR2 FQNEAQ (reference sequence). The CDR3: CASSPGTGTYGGDEKLFF. CDR3 DNA: TGTGCCAGCTCTCCCGGGACTGGGACCTATGGGGGGGATGAAAAACTGTTTTTT.

The gene calls are TRBV30 and TRBJ1-5; D is possibly TRBD1 (5 bases). CDR1 is GTSNPN, CDR2 SVGIG, per germline (reference sequence). Trimming left V 2 bases short and J 5 bases short, with 10 bases between. The CDR3 loop spans 13 amino acids. CDR3 sequence reads: CAWSKGGDQPQHF. Written as DNA, the CDR3 is TGTGCCTGGAGTAAGGGAGGGGATCAGCCCCAGCATTTT.

The chain carries TRBV9 and TRBJ1-3; D remains unclear. Germline loops: CDR1 SGDLS, CDR2 YYNGEE. With 0 bases removed from V and 0 bases from J, the gap between germline ends came to 10 bases. The CDR3 length is 16 residues. CDR3 region: CASSVEGRRSGNTIYF. In nucleotides, the CDR3 is TGTGCCAGCAGCGTAGAAGGGAGGCGCTCTGGAAACACCATATATTTT.

The chain combines TRBV30 with TRBJ1-4, with unresolved D. This CDR3 spans 13 amino acids. The germline gives CDR1 GTSNPN, CDR2 SVGIG (reference sequence). Trimming removed 4 bases at V and 5 bases at J, with 11 bases between. The CDR3 coding sequence is TGTGCCTGGACTCGGGTCATAAATGAAAAACTGTTTTTT. Translation: CAWTRVINEKLFF.

The J gene is TRBJ2-2, the V gene TRBV7-3; 8 positions match TRBD2. The CDR3 runs to 17 residues. Germline CDR1 is SGHTA and CDR2 is FQGTGA. V dropped 5 bases and J dropped 3; count of bases not matched to a gene: 11. The CDR3 is CASSRGEGLVDTGELFF. The CDR3 region has the DNA TGTGCCAGCAGCCGTGGGGAGGGACTAGTGGACACCGGGGAGCTGTTTTTT.

The DNA for the CDR3 is TGTGCCAGCAGTTACTCTGGGCAAATCTATGGCTACACCTTC. Encoded protein: CASSYSGQIYGYTF. The chain recombines TRBV6-2 or TRBV6-3 with TRBJ1-2; the D is unclear. V was clipped by 0 bases and J by 4 bases, with 9 bases between them. The CDR3 is 14 amino acids. Germline lookup yields CDR1 MNHEY and CDR2 SVGEGT.

With regard to this clone: Additional DNA sequences in this sample encode the identical CDR3. CDR3 DNA: TGTGCCAGCAGGACCGGGGGCTATGGCTACACCTTC. Amino acid sequence: CASRTGGYGYTF. The genes are TRBV6-5 and TRBJ1-2, with D tentatively TRBD1 (5 bases). The V end lost 6 bases, the J end lost 4 bases, and 9 bases lay between the germline ends. The CDR3 extends over 12 amino acids. Germline-derived CDR1 and CDR2 are MNHEY and SVGAGI.

This clone came up many times. The gene calls are TRBV4-3 and TRBJ2-2, with TRBD1 identical over 7 bases. With V trimmed by 1 base and J by 7 bases, 12 bases remained unmatched. The CDR3 is made up of 17 amino acids. CDR1 LGHNA and CDR2 YSLEER come from the germline V gene. The CDR3 region has the DNA TGCGCCAGCAGCCAAGGTCTGGGCAGGGGGTCAATCGGGGAGCTGTTTTTT. Translation gives CASSQGLGRGSIGELFF.

This clone was picked up one time. The chain recombines TRBV4-2 with TRBJ1-3; D ambiguous. V lost 0 bases and J lost 0, with 12 bases in between. Germline lookup yields CDR1 LGHNA and CDR2 YNFKEQ. The CDR3 length is 17 residues. CDR3 nucleotides: TGTGCCAGCAGCCAAGAAGGTAGAACGGGCTCTGGAAACACCATATATTTT. Its protein product is CASSQEGRTGSGNTIYF.

The chain recombines TRBV4-3 with TRBJ2-3; 10 positions agree with TRBD2. The CDR3 contains 15 residues. Unmatched junction bases numbered 3, after V lost 4 bases and J lost 2 bases. CDR1 LGHNA and CDR2 YSLEER come from the germline V gene. The CDR3 loop is CASSLLAGATDTQYF. In DNA form, the CDR3 reads TGCGCCAGCAGCCTTCTAGCGGGGGCCACAGATACGCAGTATTTT.

The chain uses TRBV4-1 and TRBJ2-5, with 13 bases fitting TRBD2. CDR3 length: 17 amino acids. CDR1 is MGHRA and CDR2 is YSYEKL in the germline V gene. With 9 bases clipped from V and 0 bases from J, the junction kept 10 bases outside the gene matches. The CDR3 loop reads CARVTSGGHLYQETQYF. The DNA of the CDR3 is TGCGCCAGAGTGACTAGCGGGGGGCACTTATACCAAGAGACCCAGTACTTC.

The chain has TRBV15 and TRBJ1-2; D is possibly TRBD1 (6 bases). V was clipped by 1 base and J by 6 bases, with 15 bases between them. The germline gives CDR1 LNHNV, CDR2 YYDKDF (reference sequence). CDR3 length equals 15 residues. The CDR3 DNA reads TGTGCCACCAGCAGAGGGGGGCGGGCGAGCCATGGCTACACCTTC. Translating it yields CATSRGGRASHGYTF.

J is TRBJ2-7 and V is TRBV19; TRBD1 matches 9 bases. CDR1 LNHDA and CDR2 SQIVND come from the germline V gene (reference sequence). The CDR3 has 15 amino acids. The ends lost 4 bases at V and 3 bases at J; junction bases unmatched: 7. The CDR3 region is CASSSSGTGSYEQYF. In DNA, the CDR3 is TGTGCCAGTAGTAGCTCCGGGACAGGGAGCTACGAGCAGTACTTC.

This clone appeared a single time. V is TRBV6-5 and J is TRBJ2-2, with a weak D call TRBD1 (6 bases). Germline V gene sequence: CDR1 MNHEY, CDR2 SVGAGI. This CDR3 contains 15 residues. Deletions cut 5 bases from V and 6 bases from J, with 16 bases between. The CDR3: CASSPHRTASGELFF. The CDR3 nucleotides read TGTGCCAGCAGTCCACACAGGACAGCCTCCGGGGAGCTGTTTTTT.

In DNA form, the CDR3 reads TGCGCCAGCAGCCTCGCTAGCGGGGCGGGAGATACGCAGTATTTT. This gives the protein CASSLASGAGDTQYF. This chain connects TRBV4-1 to TRBJ2-3; 9 nucleotides agree with TRBD2. The V segment lost 4 bases and the J segment 5 bases; nucleotides outside the gene matches: 7. This CDR3 comprises 15 residues. Germline CDR1 and CDR2: MGHRA and YSYEKL.

For the CDR3, the DNA is TGTGCCAGCAGCACCCTAGGAAGTGGCTACACCTTC. This gives the protein CASSTLGSGYTF. This chain uses TRBV9 with TRBJ1-2; D not certain. Germline-derived CDR1 and CDR2 are SGDLS and YYNGEE. The V end lost 4 bases, the J end lost 7 bases, and 11 bases lay between the germline ends. The CDR3 sequence is 12 residues long.

The CDR3 region has the DNA TGTGCCAGCAGTGGTGGGGGCCTGAGCACAGATACGCAGTATTTT. As protein: CASSGGGLSTDTQYF. V is TRBV2 and J is TRBJ2-3; TRBD1 is a possible D gene (6 bases). Trimming left V 4 bases short and J 0 bases short, with 11 bases between. The germline gives CDR1 SNHLY, CDR2 FYNNEI. The CDR3 contains 15 residues.

The rearrangement uses TRBV4-3 and TRBJ2-7, with 15 bases fitting TRBD2. The germline gives CDR1 LGHNA, CDR2 YSLEER. This CDR3 has 16 residues. The trim removed 7 bases at V and 6 bases at J, leaving 10 bases unmatched. CDR3 sequence: CASKGRRTSGGGEQYF. The CDR3 bases are TGCGCCAGCAAGGGGAGAAGGACTAGCGGGGGGGGCGAGCAGTACTTC.